A selection of T cell receptor beta chains follows, all from one sample in a study of blood T cells in healthy people across ages. Via MiXCR, TCRdb re-called the 5' RACE reads, giving one row per CDR3 protein. Of around 1.5 million distinct CDR3 sequences listed, around two fifths are singletons. The sample comprised blood. The source of these receptors is a woman aged 18-30 years in good health. Each CDR3 is given without its conserved first and last residue. Fields, in order: clone size, V gene, J gene, CDR3 protein. The size entry is marked missing in some rows and otherwise reads once, few, many or a size class.

>-|TRBV20-1|TRBJ2-3
SSGGSGRDAQY
>-|TRBV5-1|TRBJ1-6
ASSLKTGTENSPLH
>-|TRBV30|TRBJ1-2
AWRGGQDQLGGYT
>-|TRBV7-6|TRBJ2-1
ASSLETSPRYEQF
>-|TRBV6-1|TRBJ1-1
ASKSRTGEAVNTEAF
>-|TRBV6-1|TRBJ1-5
ASSDNSHSNQPQH
>-|TRBV29-1|TRBJ1-1
SVVKDGGEAF
>-|TRBV25-1|TRBJ1-2
ASKGNNYGHT
>few|TRBV5-5|TRBJ2-5
ASSLWGGKETQY
>-|TRBV29-1|TRBJ2-6
SISGSPGANVLT
>few|TRBV20-1|TRBJ2-3
SARPSGRGGGTDTQY
>-|TRBV5-8|TRBJ1-5
ASSESGFSSNQPQH
>few|TRBV18|TRBJ2-1
ASSTLSSGQDNEQF
>-|TRBV12-3/TRBV12-4|TRBJ1-1
ASGFRGLGTEAF
>-|TRBV20-1|TRBJ2-1
SASRLADYNEQF
>-|TRBV7-9|TRBJ1-1
ASSFYRGPAGDTEAF
>-|TRBV6-6|TRBJ2-3
ASSPIGRLSDTQY
>few|TRBV24-1|TRBJ1-2
ATSDPTGSYGYT
>-|TRBV2|TRBJ1-4
ASSEENEKLF
>few|TRBV28|TRBJ1-2
ASSFSLALGRLYDYGYT
>-|TRBV12-3/TRBV12-4|TRBJ2-3
ASTPGNPDTQY
>few|TRBV4-1|TRBJ2-7
ASSQETSRLYEQY
>few|TRBV2|TRBJ2-3
ASSVAASFVDTQY
>few|TRBV28|TRBJ1-4
ASSLSPDRGLGNEKLF
>-|TRBV2|TRBJ1-4
ASSYPGRYNEKLF
>-|TRBV3-1|TRBJ2-5
ASSRTSLAVGQY
>few|TRBV30|TRBJ2-3
AWIGTGGLTDTQY
>-|TRBV13|TRBJ2-1
ASSHSPDSYNEQF
>few|TRBV27|TRBJ2-7
ASSLSLVWTTYEQY
>many|TRBV20-1|TRBJ2-1
SAREGQNNEQF
>-|TRBV20-1|TRBJ2-5
SARTRSQETQY
>-|TRBV4-1|TRBJ2-7
ASSQHPGESYEQY
>-|TRBV12-3/TRBV12-4|TRBJ1-4
ASSLLVSPNEKLF
>few|TRBV29-1|TRBJ1-2
SVGKDREGYT
>many|TRBV12-3/TRBV12-4|TRBJ2-5
ASSQIAPETQY
>-|TRBV6-2/TRBV6-3|TRBJ2-6
ASSYSAGNLGANVLT
>once|TRBV14|TRBJ2-3
ASSLTGSGGTDTQY
>-|TRBV9|TRBJ2-3
ASSAGGGLAGGADTQY
>-|TRBV18|TRBJ2-7
ASSPSLEGEQY
>-|TRBV5-1|-
ASSLDGGRARETQY
>few|TRBV11-2|TRBJ2-1
ASSLDPGRNSYNEQF
>-|TRBV12-3/TRBV12-4|TRBJ2-1
ASSRTSLEQF
>-|TRBV5-1|TRBJ2-3
ASSSRTASADTQY
>few|TRBV3-1|TRBJ1-1
ASSPTSLMNTEAF
>few|TRBV29-1|TRBJ2-5
SAVDSQETQY
>-|TRBV29-1|TRBJ1-4
SIEEGLREKLF
>few|TRBV14|TRBJ2-3
ASRGSTTSTDTQY
>few|TRBV28|TRBJ2-5
ASSVLGQVQETQY
>-|TRBV10-2|TRBJ1-1
ASRGGGLNTEAF